Listed below are T cell receptor beta chains from one sample, sequenced in a study of blood T cell repertoires in COVID-19. Produced via immunoSEQ multiplex PCR; TCRdb's table is partial and in-frame only. The sample lists some 70,000 clones, roughly 80% seen once, with around 13% in the top ten. The sample comprised peripheral blood. These receptors all come from a man aged 45-60 years with COVID-19, enrolled during active disease. Both conserved end residues are part of each CDR3. D genes are given only for firm matches. Clone size appears in some rows only: once, few, many, or a class for an expanded clone.

size	V	D	J	DNA	CDR3
.	TRBV24-1	TRBD2	TRBJ2-1	TGTGCCACCACCCCGGGAGGGCCCTCCAATGAGCAGTTCTTC	CATTPGGPSNEQFF
once	TRBV19	.	TRBJ2-2	TGTGCCAGTAGTACCTTTCGGGCCGGGGAGCTGTTTTTT	CASSTFRAGELFF
.	TRBV21-1	.	TRBJ1-1	TGTGCCAGCAGCAATGGACAGGGCCATACTGAAGCTTTCTTT	CASSNGQGHTEAFF
.	TRBV7-2	.	TRBJ1-3	TGTGCCAGCACCCTATGGGGGGTTGGAAACACCATATATTTT	CASTLWGVGNTIYF
few	TRBV19	TRBD1	TRBJ2-7	TGTGCCAGTAGGCATCGACAGGGGACCTACGAGCAGTACTTC	CASRHRQGTYEQYF
.	TRBV5-1	TRBD1	TRBJ2-7	TGCGCCAGCAGCCAGGGACAGGGGGACGAGCAGTACTTC	CASSQGQGDEQYF
.	TRBV7-2	TRBD2	TRBJ2-1	TGTGCCAGCAGCTTTCTAGCGGGAGAAAGCGGGGGGTCCTACAATGAGCAGTTCTTC	CASSFLAGESGGSYNEQFF
.	TRBV5-4	TRBD2	TRBJ2-5	TGTGCCAGCAGCTTGATGGACCGGTACGGGGGGGCGGGGGAGACCCAGTACTTC	CASSLMDRYGGAGETQYF
.	TRBV27	TRBD1	TRBJ2-7	TGTGCCAGCAGCCTCCGCATTGGGACAGGTACCTACGAGCAGTACTTC	CASSLRIGTGTYEQYF
.	TRBV6-5	TRBD1	TRBJ1-6	TGTGCCAGCAGTTACTCCAACAGGGGTCCTACTTCACCCCTCCACTTT	CASSYSNRGPTSPLHF
once	TRBV7-3	TRBD2	TRBJ2-1	TGTGCCAGCAGCTTAGGGGCTAGCGGGAGGGTGGCCTACAATGAGCAGTTCTTC	CASSLGASGRVAYNEQFF
.	TRBV7-2	.	TRBJ1-3	TGTGCCAGCAGCTTAGCTGCGGCCGGGACACCTAACTCTGGAAACACCATATATTTT	CASSLAAAGTPNSGNTIYF
.	TRBV7-9	TRBD1	TRBJ1-4	TGTGCCAGCAGCTTATTACACACAGGGGGTCCCGCAACTAATGAAAAACTGTTTTTT	CASSLLHTGGPATNEKLFF
.	TRBV4-2	.	TRBJ2-5	TGTGCCAGCAGCGACCGTACGAGAGGCGGAGAGACCCAGTACTTC	CASSDRTRGGETQYF
.	TRBV5-6	.	TRBJ2-2	TGTGCCAGCACCCTAGGGGTCCCAACCGGGGAGCTGTTTTTT	CASTLGVPTGELFF
.	TRBV3-1/TRBV3-2	.	TRBJ1-3	TGTGCCAGCAGCCCCCGGACAAGCTCTGGAAACACCATATATTTT	CASSPRTSSGNTIYF
.	TRBV11-2	TRBD2	TRBJ2-1	TGTGCCAGCAGCCCGAGACTAGCGGGAGGGCCTTTGTCCTACAATGAGCAGTTCTTC	CASSPRLAGGPLSYNEQFF
.	TRBV3-1/TRBV3-2	TRBD2	TRBJ2-2	TGTGCCAGCAGCCAACGAGGGAGGGGATTCGGGGAGCTGTTTTTT	CASSQRGRGFGELFF
.	TRBV4-3	.	TRBJ1-1	TGCGCCAGCAGCCAAATGTCCCAGGGGACTGAAGCTTTCTTT	CASSQMSQGTEAFF
once	TRBV3-1/TRBV3-2	.	TRBJ1-2	TGTGCCAGCAGCCAACCCCAGGGGCGCGATGGCTACACCTTC	CASSQPQGRDGYTF
once	TRBV28	.	TRBJ1-4	TGTGCCAGCACCACCTTCGGACAGTCTAATGAAAAACTGTTTTTT	CASTTFGQSNEKLFF
few	TRBV7-9	TRBD1	TRBJ1-1	TGTGCCAGCAGAGGACAGGGAGACACTGAAGCTTTCTTT	CASRGQGDTEAFF
once	TRBV11-2	TRBD1	TRBJ2-1	TGTGCCAGCAGCCTCCGGGACAGAACCTACAATGAGCAGTTCTTC	CASSLRDRTYNEQFF
few	TRBV5-4	.	TRBJ2-5	TGTGCCAGCAGCTTCGCCGGGGAAGAGACCCAGTACTTC	CASSFAGEETQYF
few	TRBV10-2	TRBD1	TRBJ1-5	TGCGCCAGCAGCGAAATTCCGGGACAGGGTGGGAATCAGCCCCAGCATTTT	CASSEIPGQGGNQPQHF
.	TRBV28	TRBD2	TRBJ2-7	TGTGCCAGCAGTTCGGGATCCTCCCACGGGACTAGCGGGAGGAGGCACGAGCAGTACTTC	CASSSGSSHGTSGRRHEQYF
.	TRBV24-1	TRBD1	TRBJ1-5	TGTGCCACCAGTGACCCCGGACAGGGGAGTCAGCCCCAGCATTTT	CATSDPGQGSQPQHF
few	TRBV5-6	.	TRBJ2-1	TGTGCCAGCAGCTTGGTAGGGGTTGGTGAGCAGTTCTTC	CASSLVGVGEQFF
.	TRBV6-5	TRBD1	TRBJ2-7	TGTGCCAGCAGTTCCCTCGGGGACAGGGGTAACGAGCAGTACTTC	CASSSLGDRGNEQYF
.	TRBV27	.	TRBJ2-5	TGTGCCAGCAGTTTGGGGAACTTGTGGGAGGAGACCCAGTACTTC	CASSLGNLWEETQYF
.	TRBV3-1/TRBV3-2	TRBD1	TRBJ1-2	TGTGCCAGCAGCCAAGGGACAGGGGGCAACTATGGCTACACCTTC	CASSQGTGGNYGYTF
.	TRBV5-1	TRBD2	TRBJ2-7	TGCGCCAGCAGCTTGGAGGGGCTGCTAGCGGGAGAGTCCTACGAGCAGTACTTC	CASSLEGLLAGESYEQYF
.	TRBV7-2	TRBD2	TRBJ2-1	TGTGCCAGCAGCTTAGGGGGTGGGAGGGCCTCCTACAATGAGCAGTTCTTC	CASSLGGGRASYNEQFF
.	TRBV9	.	TRBJ1-2	TGTGCCAGCAGCGCTCGGGGGGACGGAAGTAGCTATGGCTACACCTTC	CASSARGDGSSYGYTF
.	TRBV7-2	.	TRBJ2-7	TGTGCCAGCAGCTTACAACTATCACCCTACGAGCAGTACTTC	CASSLQLSPYEQYF
once	TRBV4-2	TRBD2	TRBJ2-1	TGTGCCAGCAGCCCCCGACTAGCGGGAGCCCTATACAATGAGCAGTTCTTC	CASSPRLAGALYNEQFF
few	TRBV18	TRBD2	TRBJ2-7	TGTGCCAGCTCACCCCAGCGGGAGGGCCCGTCCTACGAGCAGTACTTC	CASSPQREGPSYEQYF
.	TRBV18	.	TRBJ2-1	TGTGCCAGCTCACCACAAACGGGTGCTCACGCTGAGCAGTTCTTC	CASSPQTGAHAEQFF